The present T cell receptor (beta chain) was sequenced within a study of T cells after yellow fever vaccination. Trimming took off 1 base at V and 2 bases at J, with 21 bases between the two ends. Germline V gene data show CDR1 as MNHEY and CDR2 as SVGAGI. The CDR3 is 19 residues long. For TCR, cDNA came from 5'RACE template switching, which added a universal primer site and UMIs. TCRdb recomputed calls from the 5' RACE reads with MiXCR, one row per CDR3 protein. The repertoire holds roughly 330,000 distinct CDR3 sequences, with 6.8% as singletons. This clonotype was picked up a small number of times.

This sample comprised PBMCs, obtained 45 days after the first yellow fever vaccination. The chain combines TRBV6-5 with TRBJ1-5; D ambiguous. The receptor was isolated from a man aged 18 to 29 who received the YFV17D yellow fever vaccine. The chain's CDR3 is CASSYLTLPDAKRNQPQHF. Here the CDR3 DNA reads TGTGCCAGCAGTTACTTGACTCTGCCGGACGCCAAACGCAATCAGCCCCAGCATTTT.